The 26 T cell receptor beta chains given below trace back to one sample, sequenced in a study of shared clonotypes between healthy human individuals. Clones were read by immunoSEQ multiplex PCR, and TCRdb kept only the in-frame ones, dropping some. The repertoire holds roughly 500,000 clones, with 76% as singletons. The specimen sequenced was PBMCs. These receptors all come from a woman in her forties in good health. Some clones in this sample may be carry-over from other donors' samples.

The chain employs TRBV5-1 and TRBJ2-1; D gene uncertain. V shed 7 bases and J shed 0 bases, with 14 bases lying between them. CDR3 length: 15 amino acids. The germline gives CDR1 SGHRS, CDR2 YFSETQ. DNA of the CDR3: TGCGCCAGCTTTGATAGACCAACCTCCTACAATGAGCAGTTCTTC. This translates into CASFDRPTSYNEQFF.

This clone has ten or more counts. Other nucleotide sequences in the sample specify the same CDR3. Here the CDR3 reads CATSRVGGGRIYRETQYF. DNA for the CDR3: TGTGCCACCAGCAGAGTGGGAGGGGGTCGGATATATAGAGAGACCCAGTACTTC. This chain connects TRBV15 to TRBJ2-5, with D tentatively TRBD2 (7 bases). The CDR3 runs 18 residues. Germline assignment: CDR1 LNHNV and CDR2 YYDKDF (reference sequence). Trimming removed 1 base at V and 4 bases at J, with 22 bases between.

This rearrangement joins TRBV7-9 to TRBJ2-1; D is unclear. The ends were cut back, 4 bases at V and 3 bases at J, with 7 bases in the middle. CDR1 is SEHNR and CDR2 is FQNEAQ in the germline V gene (reference sequence). The CDR3 is made up of 13 amino acids. The CDR3 loop reads CASSSINYNEQFF. The DNA of the CDR3 is TGTGCCAGCAGCTCGATCAACTACAATGAGCAGTTCTTC. The full variable domain, rest sourced from reference TRBV7-9 and TRBJ2-1, is DTGVSQNPRHKITKRGQNVTFRCDPISEHNRLYWYRQTLGQGPEFLTYFQNEAQLEKSRLLSDRFSAERPKGSFSTLEIQRTEQGDSAMYLCASSSINYNEQFFGPGTRLTVL.

This clone has more than one count but fewer than ten. The V and J genes are TRBV7-3 and TRBJ2-3; 12 nucleotides match TRBD2. V lost 5 bases and J lost 2; bases outside the gene matches: 11. CDR3 length equals 18 residues. Germline V gene lookup returns CDR1 SGHTA and CDR2 FQGTGA. The CDR3 DNA is TGTGCCAGCAGCCAAGCGCCCGGGACTAGCGGGTCCACAGATACGCAGTATTTT. This codes for CASSQAPGTSGSTDTQYF.

This clone was detected once. V usage is TRBV7-3 and J usage is TRBJ2-1; 9 nucleotides line up with TRBD2. Germline loops: CDR1 SGHTA, CDR2 FQGTGA. J lost 0 bases, V lost 1 base, and 7 bases had no gene match. CDR3 length: 18 amino acids. DNA of the CDR3: TGTGCCAGCAGCTTAAGCCCTGGGCGGGAGGGCTCCTACAATGAGCAGTTCTTC. Protein sequence: CASSLSPGREGSYNEQFF.

CDR3 sequence reads: CASSRYNEQFF. The CDR3 coding sequence is TGTGCCAGCAGCCGCTACAATGAGCAGTTCTTC. V usage is TRBV9 and J usage is TRBJ2-1; D not resolved. V was cut by 4 bases and J by 3 bases, with 2 bases left in between. CDR3 length: 11 residues. Germline CDR1 SGDLS, CDR2 YYNGEE.

The chain joins TRBV28 to TRBJ2-5, with 9 bases aligning to TRBD2. Germline trimming cut 4 bases from V and 7 bases from J; bases unmatched to any gene: 7. Germline V CDR1 and CDR2: MDHEN, SYDVKM. This CDR3 region has 14 residues. CDR3 bases: TGTGCCAGCAGTTACGCGGGAGGGCCAGCGACCCAGTACTTC. Amino acids: CASSYAGGPATQYF.

The chain joins TRBV4-1 to TRBJ1-1; the match to TRBD1 covers 11 bases. V lost 5 bases and J lost 10; bases outside the gene matches: 3. The CDR3 is 12 amino acids. Germline assignment: CDR1 MGHRA and CDR2 YSYEKL. In nucleotides, the CDR3 is TGCGCCAGCAGCGAGGACAGGGGGCGAGCTTTCTTT. Translating it yields CASSEDRGRAFF.

The rearrangement uses TRBV6-1 and TRBJ1-6; D remains ambiguous. Germline CDR1 reads MNHNS; CDR2 reads SASEGT. V lost 2 bases and J 4 bases, leaving 15 bases between the germline ends. This CDR3 has 17 amino acids. DNA for the CDR3: TGTGCCAGCAGTGAACCCCCCCTGGGGTCATATAATTCACCCCTCCACTTT. Translating it yields CASSEPPLGSYNSPLHF.

The V and J genes are TRBV2 and TRBJ1-5, with 12 nucleotides matching TRBD1. V shed 7 bases, J shed 6 bases, and the junction held 7 bases outside the gene matches. There are 15 residues in the CDR3. The germline CDR1 and CDR2 sequences are SNHLY and FYNNEI. The CDR3 nucleotides are TGTGCCAGCACTGGGGACAGGGGGCGTAGTCAGCCCCAGCATTTT. It specifies CASTGDRGRSQPQHF.

This clone was counted only a few times. The chain is built from TRBV28 and TRBJ2-6; D possibly matches TRBD1 or TRBD2 (6 bases each). The V gene's germline CDR1 is MDHEN and CDR2 SYDVKM. Trimming took 7 bases from V and 4 from J, leaving 14 bases between them. The CDR3 covers 15 residues. The CDR3 bases are TGTGCCAGCACGGGGGCGGTGGACGGGGCCAACGTCCTGACTTTC. It yields the protein CASTGAVDGANVLTF.

This chain uses TRBV5-8 with TRBJ2-1, with D perhaps assigned TRBD1 or TRBD2 (5 bases each). V was cut by 0 bases and J by 8 bases, with 9 bases left in between. This CDR3 has 13 residues. Looked up from germline, CDR1 is SGHTS and CDR2 is YDEGEE. The CDR3: CASSLVWGYEQFF. In nucleotides, the CDR3 is TGTGCCAGCAGCTTGGTTTGGGGGTATGAGCAGTTCTTC.

This chain joins TRBV7-6 and TRBJ1-4; maybe TRBD1 (6 bases). CDR3 size: 15 residues. CDR1 and CDR2 (germline): SGHVS, FNYEAQ. V lost 4 bases and J lost 4, with 13 bases in between. In DNA, the CDR3 is TGTGCCAGCAGCTCCTCCGGGACAAATAATGAAAAACTGTTTTTT. This gives the protein CASSSSGTNNEKLFF.

J is TRBJ2-1 and V is TRBV5-4; 8 bases agree with TRBD2. The CDR3 covers 16 residues. The junction had 9 bases not matched to a gene; V was cut back by 1 base and J by 6 bases. The germline V gene has CDR1 SGHNT and CDR2 YYREEE (reference sequence). CDR3 protein: CASSLKAGVISNEQFF. CDR3 nucleotide sequence: TGTGCCAGCAGCTTGAAAGCGGGAGTAATAAGCAATGAGCAGTTCTTC.

Regarding this clone: A far larger clone is one base from this, pointing to a likely read error. The chain couples TRBV30 to TRBJ1-5; TRBD1 aligns across 7 bases. This CDR3 contains 16 residues. Germline V gene data show CDR1 as GTSNPN and CDR2 as SVGIG (reference sequence). V dropped 3 bases and J dropped 2; count of bases not matched to a gene: 10. This CDR3 is CAWRVQGNMGNQPQHF. In nucleotides, the CDR3 is TGTGCCTGGAGGGTACAGGGGAACATGGGCAATCAGCCCCAGCATTTT.

In regard to this clone: The junction differs from germline at one of its ends, possibly a read error. The chain links TRBV7-9 to TRBJ2-1; unclear D gene. The length of the CDR3 is 14 residues. Germline V lookup: CDR1 SEHNR, CDR2 FQNEAQ (reference sequence). CDR3 region: CASSPDLSHNEQFF. For the CDR3, the DNA is TGTGCCAGCAGCCCGGATCTCTCCCACAATGAGCAGTTCTTC.

This clone has more than one count but fewer than ten. The CDR3 protein is CASTLVGTEAFF. CDR3 DNA: TGTGCCAGCACCCTAGTGGGCACTGAAGCTTTCTTT. This chain uses TRBV7-9 with TRBJ1-1; no firm D call. This CDR3 region has 12 residues. Looked up from germline, CDR1 is SEHNR and CDR2 is FQNEAQ (reference sequence). Between the trimmed V and J ends, which lost 7 bases and 4 bases, there was a span of 10 bases.

The genes are TRBV15 and TRBJ1-4; no clear D. V lost 8 bases and J 8 bases, leaving 9 bases between the germline ends. CDR3 length: 11 residues. Germline loops: CDR1 LNHNV, CDR2 YYDKDF (reference sequence). The CDR3, as DNA: TGTGCCACCGGGCGAGAGGAAAAACTGTTTTTT. Amino acid sequence: CATGREEKLFF.

CDR3 nucleotides: TGTGCCAGCAGCCCGACTAGCGGGACGTACAATGAGCAGTTCTTC. It encodes CASSPTSGTYNEQFF. The rearrangement uses TRBV6-1 and TRBJ2-1; TRBD2 agrees at 11 bases. The ends lost 6 bases at V and 4 bases at J; junction bases unmatched: 5. Per germline, CDR1 MNHNS and CDR2 SASEGT. This CDR3 region has 15 residues.

This clone appeared once. The chain combines TRBV6-1 with TRBJ1-2; maybe TRBD1 (5 bases). From germline, CDR1 is MNHNS and CDR2 SASEGT. V lost 0 bases to trimming and J lost 5 bases, with 16 bases between them. CDR3 length equals 16 residues. This chain's CDR3 is CASSEALDKPGYGYTF. The CDR3 DNA follows: TGTGCCAGCAGTGAAGCATTGGACAAACCGGGATATGGCTACACCTTC.

The V and J genes are TRBV16 and TRBJ1-2, with D unclear. Germline V gene sequence: CDR1 KGHSY, CDR2 FQNENV. V shed 0 bases and J shed 5 bases, with 13 bases lying between them. This CDR3 comprises 15 residues. The CDR3 DNA follows: TGTGCCAGCAGCCAATCCACCCCCTCTGGTTATGGCTACACCTTC. It specifies CASSQSTPSGYGYTF. The variable domain in full, completed from reference TRBV16 and TRBJ1-2, reads GEEVAQTPKHLVRGEGQKAKLYCAPIKGHSYVFWYQQVLKNEFKFLISFQNENVFDETGMPKERFSAKCLPNSPCSLEIQATKLEDSAVYFCASSQSTPSGYGYTFGSGTRLTVV.

As regards this clone: The sample contains more than one DNA sequence encoding this CDR3. V and J are TRBV5-1 and TRBJ2-5; D gene unclear. Per germline, CDR1 SGHRS and CDR2 YFSETQ. V lost 1 base and J lost 2, with 6 bases in between. The CDR3 length is 13 residues. Written as DNA, the CDR3 is TGCGCCAGCAGCTTGACAGTGCAAGAGACCCAGTACTTC. Translating gives CASSLTVQETQYF.

This clone has only one observation. This sequence joins TRBV7-2 and TRBJ2-7; 11 bases match TRBD2. J gave up 4 bases and V 6 bases, and 8 bases lay outside the gene matches. The CDR3 totals 15 residues. Germline CDR1 and CDR2: SGHTA and FQGNSA. As DNA, the CDR3 is TGTGCCAGCAGTTATACTAGCGGGAGTGAGTACGAGCAGTACTTC. It translates to CASSYTSGSEYEQYF.

The chain joins TRBV4-2 to TRBJ2-5; TRBD2 aligns across 9 bases. The CDR3 has 17 amino acids. Germline V gene data show CDR1 as LGHNA and CDR2 as YNFKEQ. Germline trimming cut 3 bases from V and 1 base from J; bases unmatched to any gene: 9. The CDR3 loop is CASSQRAGREGQETQYF. CDR3 coding DNA: TGTGCCAGCAGCCAGAGGGCTGGGCGGGAGGGCCAAGAGACCCAGTACTTC.

This clone was observed a handful of times. J is TRBJ2-7 and V is TRBV7-2, with 7 bases identical to TRBD2. The V segment lost 1 base and the J segment 7 bases; nucleotides outside the gene matches: 10. The germline V gene encodes CDR1 SGHTA and CDR2 FQGNSA. The CDR3 has 15 residues. CDR3 protein: CASSLEGAGVREQYF. In nucleotides, the CDR3 is TGTGCCAGCAGCTTAGAGGGTGCGGGAGTGAGGGAGCAGTACTTC. Based on the CDR3 plus reference TRBV7-2 and TRBJ2-7, the full variable domain is GAGVSQSPSNKVTEKGKDVELRCDPISGHTALYWYRQSLGQGLEFLIYFQGNSAPDKSGLPSDRFSAERTGGSVSTLTIQRTQQEDSAVYLCASSLEGAGVREQYFGPGTRLTVT.

The rearrangement joins TRBV7-2 to TRBJ1-2, with unresolved D. CDR1 is SGHTA, CDR2 FQGNSA, per germline. V lost 5 bases and J 7 bases, leaving 8 bases between the germline ends. The CDR3 is made up of 11 amino acids. DNA of the CDR3: TGTGCCAGCAGCCCTGGTCGTGGCTACACCTTC. It translates to CASSPGRGYTF.